This T cell receptor (beta chain) was identified in a study of tumor-infiltrating lymphocytes in oesophageal squamous cell carcinoma. There are many counts of this clonotype. The CDR3 is 12 residues long. Germline CDR1 MDHEN, CDR2 SYDVKM. The V gene lost 6 bases and the J gene lost 12 bases, with 12 bases spanning the gap. MiXCR, applied by TCRdb to the PCR reads, yields one record per CDR3 protein. The sample holds some 3,900 distinct CDR3 sequences; just under 20% are singletons and the top ten take 50%. The rearrangement links TRBV28 to TRBJ1-6, with D tentatively TRBD1 (5 bases). Specimen: normal esophageal tissue next to the tumor. This receptor was obtained from a male donor with esophageal squamous cell carcinoma. The CDR3 DNA is TGTGCCAGCAGACCCATTCAGGGACCCCTCCACTTT. It specifies CASRPIQGPLHF.